The rows below give T cell receptor beta chains drawn from one sample of a study of OX40 agonist ivuxolimab in advanced cancers. The protocol was immunoSEQ multiplex PCR, while the TCRdb copy is restricted to in-frame clones and leaves out a portion. Here the sample spans some 54,000 clones, about 80% being singletons. Sample: CD4+ or CD8+ T cells sorted from blood, taken in a trial of the OX40 agonist ivuxolimab. The receptor set was obtained from an adult with an advanced solid tumor such as melanoma, head and neck, liver or kidney cancer. CDR3s include the opening cysteine and the closing phenylalanine or tryptophan. The D gene is left open where the match is weak. Size tells how often a clone was seen (once, few, many) or the class of an expanded clone, and some rows leave it out.

CDR3 length,clone size,J gene,D gene,V gene,CDR3 protein,CDR3 DNA
17,NA,TRBJ1-5,TRBD1,TRBV6-4,CASSWKDRENSNQPQHF,TGTGCCAGCAGTTGGAAGGACAGGGAGAATAGCAATCAGCCCCAGCATTTT
15,NA,TRBJ2-3,NA,TRBV2,CASRDMKVSTDTQYF,TGTGCCAGTCGCGATATGAAGGTTAGCACAGATACGCAGTATTTT
15,NA,TRBJ2-3,NA,TRBV7-9,CASSGRDPSRDTQYF,TGTGCCAGCAGCGGCCGGGACCCAAGTAGGGATACGCAGTATTTT
13,NA,TRBJ1-1,NA,TRBV6-1,CASSGGGTTEAFF,TGTGCCAGCAGTGGGGGGGGGACCACTGAAGCTTTCTTT
15,NA,TRBJ1-5,NA,TRBV19,CASRVEQGGYQPQHF,TGTGCCAGTAGAGTGGAGCAAGGAGGGTATCAGCCCCAGCATTTT
16,NA,TRBJ2-3,TRBD2,TRBV4-1,CASSRVGGAGTDTQYF,TGCGCCAGCAGCCGTGTCGGGGGGGCCGGCACAGATACGCAGTATTTT
14,NA,TRBJ2-2,TRBD1,TRBV5-4,CASSPGQVTGELFF,TGTGCCAGCAGCCCAGGACAGGTCACCGGGGAGCTGTTTTTT
14,NA,TRBJ1-5,NA,TRBV2,CASSVWGALQPQHF,TGTGCCAGCAGTGTATGGGGGGCACTCCAGCCCCAGCATTTT
13,NA,TRBJ1-5,NA,TRBV19,CASSLVRGQPQHF,TGTGCCAGTAGCCTGGTGCGTGGACAGCCCCAGCATTTT
14,NA,TRBJ1-5,NA,TRBV19,CASSIDRLDQPQHF,TGTGCCAGTAGTATAGATCGGCTCGATCAGCCCCAGCATTTT
15,NA,TRBJ2-5,TRBD1,TRBV6-1,CASSEVLDRGETQYF,TGTGCCAGCAGTGAGGTTTTGGACAGGGGAGAGACCCAGTACTTC
16,NA,TRBJ2-2,NA,TRBV11-3,CASSPGRGMNTGELFF,TGTGCCAGCAGCCCGGGACGCGGTATGAACACCGGGGAGCTGTTTTTT
15,NA,TRBJ2-7,NA,TRBV23-1,CASSQRGNPPYEQYF,TGCGCCAGCAGTCAACGCGGGAACCCCCCCTACGAGCAGTACTTC
14,NA,TRBJ2-7,TRBD1,TRBV7-2,CASSQGAGTYEQYF,TGTGCCAGCAGCCAGGGGGCAGGGACCTACGAGCAGTACTTC
14,NA,TRBJ2-1,NA,TRBV18,CASSPPTSYNEQFF,TGTGCCAGCTCACCGCCAACTAGCTACAATGAGCAGTTCTTC
13,NA,TRBJ2-7,NA,TRBV10-1,CASSESPDEEQYF,TGCGCCAGCAGTGAGTCTCCCGACGAGGAGCAGTACTTC
13,NA,TRBJ1-1,NA,TRBV6-5,CATSYEGGTEAFF,TGTGCCACCTCCTACGAGGGCGGCACTGAAGCTTTCTTT
13,NA,TRBJ2-7,NA,TRBV7-3,CASSFGSPTEQYF,TGTGCCAGCAGCTTTGGAAGCCCCACCGAGCAGTACTTC
16,few,TRBJ2-3,NA,TRBV7-2,CASSLTRSFSTDTQYF,TGTGCCAGCAGCCTCACACGGAGTTTCAGCACAGATACGCAGTATTTT
15,NA,TRBJ1-5,NA,TRBV27,CASSLRWGSNQPQHF,TGTGCCAGCAGTTTACGATGGGGCTCCAATCAGCCCCAGCATTTT
17,NA,TRBJ1-3,TRBD1,TRBV19,CASSESRTGVAGNTIYF,TGTGCCAGTAGTGAATCGAGGACAGGGGTGGCTGGAAACACCATATATTTT
13,NA,TRBJ2-2,NA,TRBV6-6,CASSPRDAGGLFF,TGTGCCAGCAGCCCTAGGGACGCCGGGGGGCTGTTTTTT
16,NA,TRBJ2-7,TRBD2,TRBV6-5,CASSYLAGASSYEQYF,TGTGCCAGCAGTTACCTAGCGGGGGCGAGCTCCTACGAGCAGTACTTC
15,NA,TRBJ1-1,NA,TRBV9,CASSALQGRNTEAFF,TGTGCCAGCAGCGCCCTACAGGGCCGGAACACTGAAGCTTTCTTT
17,NA,TRBJ1-2,TRBD1,TRBV27,CASRVGTAWRGDYGYTF,TGTGCCAGCAGGGTGGGGACAGCATGGAGAGGGGACTATGGCTACACCTTC
16,NA,TRBJ2-7,NA,TRBV7-2,CASSQRSSVRSYEQYF,TGTGCCAGCAGCCAACGTAGTAGCGTCAGATCCTACGAGCAGTACTTC
14,NA,TRBJ2-2,NA,TRBV7-2,CASSSGLATGELFF,TGTGCCAGCAGCTCGGGACTTGCCACCGGGGAGCTGTTTTTT
15,NA,TRBJ2-5,NA,TRBV2,CASSARPTGLETQYF,TGTGCCAGCAGCGCCCGACCTACAGGGCTGGAGACCCAGTACTTC
14,NA,TRBJ1-4,NA,TRBV27,CASRLQGPNEKLFF,TGTGCCAGCAGGCTACAGGGCCCTAATGAAAAACTGTTTTTT
15,once,TRBJ1-2,TRBD1,TRBV6-6,CASSYAQQGPYGYTF,TGTGCCAGCAGTTACGCCCAACAGGGGCCCTATGGCTACACCTTC
14,NA,TRBJ1-2,NA,TRBV2,CASSVDTANYGYTF,TGTGCCAGCAGTGTGGACACAGCTAACTATGGCTACACCTTC
16,NA,TRBJ1-5,NA,TRBV19,CASSIRGGDGNQPQHF,TGTGCCAGTAGTATTAGGGGTGGGGACGGCAATCAGCCCCAGCATTTT
12,NA,TRBJ2-5,NA,TRBV7-9,CASKSLGETQYF,TGTGCCAGCAAGTCGTTGGGGGAGACCCAGTACTTC
13,few,TRBJ1-2,NA,TRBV6-5,CASSYWGGPGYTF,TGTGCCAGCAGTTACTGGGGCGGACCTGGCTACACCTTC
14,NA,TRBJ2-2,NA,TRBV5-8,CASSLDRRRGELFF,TGTGCCAGCAGCCTGGATAGGAGGCGGGGGGAGCTGTTTTTT